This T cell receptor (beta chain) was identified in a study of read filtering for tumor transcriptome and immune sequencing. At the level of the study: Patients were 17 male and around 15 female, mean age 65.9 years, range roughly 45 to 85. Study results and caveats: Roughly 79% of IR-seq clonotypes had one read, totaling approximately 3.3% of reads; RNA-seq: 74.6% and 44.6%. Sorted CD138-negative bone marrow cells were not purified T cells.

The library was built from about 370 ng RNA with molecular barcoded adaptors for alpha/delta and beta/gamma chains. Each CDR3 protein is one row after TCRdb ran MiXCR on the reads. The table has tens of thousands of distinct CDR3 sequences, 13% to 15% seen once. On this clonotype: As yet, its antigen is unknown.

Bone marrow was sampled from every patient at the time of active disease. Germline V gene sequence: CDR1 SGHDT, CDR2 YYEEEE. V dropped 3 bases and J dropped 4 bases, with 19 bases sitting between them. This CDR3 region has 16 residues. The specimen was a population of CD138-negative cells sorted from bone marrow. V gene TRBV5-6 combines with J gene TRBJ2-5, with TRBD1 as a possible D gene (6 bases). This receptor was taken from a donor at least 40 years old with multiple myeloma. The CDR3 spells CASSWTTDSLGETQYF. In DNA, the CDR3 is TGTGCCAGCAGCTGGACAACGGACAGTCTTGGAGAGACCCAGTACTTC.